This TCR beta chain was documented in a study of blood T cell repertoires in COVID-19. The J segment lost 6 bases and the V segment lost 8 bases, leaving 12 bases of the junction unmatched. The CDR3 extends over 14 amino acids. Germline values: CDR1 MGHRA, CDR2 YSYEKL. Assay used: immunoSEQ multiplex PCR; TCRdb lists only in-frame clones, some missing. This sample carries 240,000 or so clones, about 85% of them seen once, and the ten largest clones take 7.2%. The clonotype originates from a man aged 60 to 75 who had recovered from COVID-19. V gene TRBV4-1 combines with J gene TRBJ2-7, with 8 bases fitting TRBD2. Sequenced: peripheral blood. CDR3 nucleotide sequence: TGCGCCAGCGGTCGGGAGGGGGGCTACGGCGAGCAGTACTTC. Protein product: CASGREGGYGEQYF.